The 10 T cell receptor beta chains presented below share a single source sample, sequenced in a study of T cell repertoires in cytomegalovirus infection. These TCRs are of unknown antigen specificity. TCRdb independently ran MiXCR on the reads; one entry per CDR3 protein. The repertoire holds about 830,000 distinct CDR3 sequences, with approximately 32% as singletons. The sequencing used cultured CD8+ T cells from PBMCs, collected from culture after CMV antigen stimulation. The origin of the receptors is a human donor in good health (CMV status not recorded). Some clones in this sample may be carry-over from other donors' samples.

In the case of this clonotype: A much larger clonotype is one base distant, so this may be a read error. This chain joins TRBV7-6 and TRBJ1-5; TRBD1 matches 7 bases. Per germline, CDR1 SGHVS and CDR2 FNYEAQ. This CDR3 has 13 amino acids. This chain's CDR3 is CANSAQGIRPQHF. CDR3 sequence (DNA): TGTGCCAACAGCGCACAGGGGATCAGGCCCCAGCATTTT.

Comments on this clonotype: This clone may be a read error of a much larger clone one base away. This chain uses TRBV12-3 or TRBV12-4 with TRBJ2-5; TRBD1 aligns across 10 bases. V lost 7 bases and J lost 1; bases outside the gene matches: 15. This CDR3 has 18 amino acids. Here the CDR3 DNA reads TGTGCCAGCACCTATAAGACAGGGGGCGGCTCTTTCCAAGAGACCCAGTACTTC. As protein: CASTYKTGGGSFQETQYF.

The genes are TRBV7-3 and TRBJ2-1; D assignment may be TRBD1 or TRBD2 (6 bases each). The CDR3 is made up of 14 amino acids. Trimming removed 3 bases at V and 8 bases at J, with 14 bases between. Per the germline V gene, CDR1 is SGHTA and CDR2 is FQGTGA. The CDR3 DNA sequence: TGTGCCAGCAGCTTCTCCGGGGGCCCGGATGAGCAGTTCTTC. This gives the protein CASSFSGGPDEQFF. The full variable domain, its missing parts supplied by reference TRBV7-3 and TRBJ2-1, is GAGVSQTPSNKVTEKGKYVELRCDPISGHTALYWYRQSLGQGPEFLIYFQGTGAADDSGLPNDRFFAVRPEGSVSTLKIQRTERGDSAVYLCASSFSGGPDEQFFGPGTRLTVL.

V and J are TRBV6-8 and TRBJ1-1; TRBD1 might be the D (5 bases). This CDR3 is built from 19 residues. Germline assignment: CDR1 MNHGY and CDR2 SAAAGT. V was shortened by 1 base and J by 4 bases, with 25 bases between the two germline ends. The CDR3 DNA sequence: TGTGCCAGCAGTTACTTTTCAGGGAGGTTCGAGCACGTTGTCACTGAAGCTTTCTTT. This encodes CASSYFSGRFEHVVTEAFF.

The V call is TRBV20-1, the J call TRBJ2-7; unclear D gene. CDR3 length equals 11 residues. Germline CDR1 and CDR2: DFQATT and SNEGSKA (reference sequence). V gave up 1 base and J gave up 3 bases, with 4 bases separating them. CDR3 sequence (DNA): TGCAGTGCTAGAGTCGGCTACGAGCAGTACTTC. It encodes CSARVGYEQYF.

The V call is TRBV6-5, the J call TRBJ2-1, with 7 bases that match TRBD1. Losses at the gene ends were 5 bases for V and 4 bases for J; bases not matched to a gene: 8. This CDR3 is 15 amino acids long. Germline V CDR1 and CDR2: MNHEY, SVGAGI. The CDR3 loop reads CASSNRDRGYNEQFF. In DNA form, the CDR3 reads TGTGCCAGCAGTAACCGGGACAGAGGGTACAATGAGCAGTTCTTC.

V is TRBV6-5 and J is TRBJ1-2; possibly TRBD1 for D (5 bases). CDR3 length: 17 residues. Trimming removed 6 bases at V and 3 bases at J, with 23 bases between. Germline CDR1 MNHEY, CDR2 SVGAGI. CDR3 residues: CASSPAYRSSGDYGYTF. The CDR3 nucleotides are TGTGCCAGCAGCCCCGCTTACAGGTCGTCCGGGGACTATGGCTACACCTTC.

The chain has TRBV7-6 and TRBJ2-7; D is undetermined. Trimming removed 1 base from V and 9 bases from J, with 7 bases in between. CDR1 and CDR2 from the germline V gene are SGHVS and FNYEAQ. The CDR3 sequence is 11 residues long. The CDR3: CASSLGVGQYF. CDR3 sequence (DNA): TGTGCCAGCAGCTTAGGAGTTGGGCAGTACTTC.

The chain uses TRBV20-1 and TRBJ1-1; no firm D call. The V gene's germline CDR1 is DFQATT and CDR2 SNEGSKA (reference sequence). V dropped 7 bases and J dropped 4 bases, with 16 bases sitting between them. CDR3 length equals 13 residues. CDR3 sequence reads: CSVYSGLGTEAFF. The CDR3 coding sequence is TGCAGTGTTTACAGTGGTTTAGGCACTGAAGCTTTCTTT.

This clonotype came up a few times. This chain links TRBV6-2 or TRBV6-3 with TRBJ2-1; 10 bases line up with TRBD2. V trimming: 7 bases; J trimming: 10 bases; junction bases outside the gene matches: 10. Germline V gene sequence: CDR1 MNHEY, CDR2 SVGEGT. The CDR3 covers 14 residues. The CDR3 DNA follows: TGTGCCAGCAAGTTAACTAGCGGGGATGGAGAGCAGTTCTTC. Its translation is CASKLTSGDGEQFF.